This T cell receptor beta chain came from a study of T cell responses to AZD1222 COVID-19 vaccine. As for the study in general: Analysis merged second doses at about 4 or about 12 weeks. The study, taken as a whole, reports: At baseline, just a handful of AZD1222 recipients tested seropositive. All repertoire sampling was performed exclusively after the peak T cell response.

Sequencing was performed with immunoSEQ multiplex PCR; in TCRdb, only in-frame clones are kept and a portion is missing. This sample has 95,000 to 150,000 clones; approximately 83% occur once, and the top ten carry 9% to 9.5%. A remark on this clone: Its target is unknown.

The germline CDR1 and CDR2 sequences are MDHEN and SYDVKM. The CDR3 is made up of 16 amino acids. V shed 7 bases and J shed 4 bases, with 17 bases lying between them. This TCR came from an adult in good health. The J gene is TRBJ1-6, the V gene TRBV28, with D perhaps matching TRBD1 (6 bases). The starting material was peripheral blood, obtained on day 0 of AZD1222 vaccination. CDR3 sequence reads: CASTQRGVRYNSPLHF. DNA of the CDR3: TGTGCCAGCACTCAAAGGGGGGTGAGATATAATTCACCCCTCCACTTT.